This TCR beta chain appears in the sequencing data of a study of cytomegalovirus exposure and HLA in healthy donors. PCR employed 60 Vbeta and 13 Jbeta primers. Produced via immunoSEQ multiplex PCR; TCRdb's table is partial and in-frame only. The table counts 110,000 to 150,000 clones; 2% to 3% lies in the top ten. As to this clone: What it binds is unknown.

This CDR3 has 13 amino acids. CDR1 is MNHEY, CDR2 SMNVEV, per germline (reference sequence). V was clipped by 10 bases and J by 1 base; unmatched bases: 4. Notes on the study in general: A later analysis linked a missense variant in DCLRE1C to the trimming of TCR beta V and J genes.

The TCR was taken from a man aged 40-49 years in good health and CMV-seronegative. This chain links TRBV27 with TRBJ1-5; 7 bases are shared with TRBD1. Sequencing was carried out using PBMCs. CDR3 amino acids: CATSGQSNQPQHF. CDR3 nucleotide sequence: TGTGCCACCTCGGGACAGAGCAATCAGCCCCAGCATTTT.